The next 15 T cell receptor beta chains were all read from a single sample in a study of Graves' ophthalmopathy and Graves' hyperthyroidism. TCR beta CDR3 amplification used RNA transcripts. RT-PCR with HTBI primers came first, then second-round multiplex PCR. One entry per CDR3 protein, called by TCRdb with MiXCR from the multiplex PCR reads. This table holds approximately 410,000 distinct CDR3 sequences, 15% found once. The sample consisted of peripheral blood. All receptors derive from a woman under 30 with stable Graves' hyperthyroidism.

This clonotype was seen more than once but under ten times. The chain links TRBV7-2 to TRBJ1-6; the D is unclear. The CDR3 loop spans 12 amino acids. Trimming took off 2 bases at V and 6 bases at J, with 2 bases between the two ends. The germline CDR1 and CDR2 sequences are SGHTA and FQGNSA. The CDR3 sequence: CASSLFNSPLHF. In nucleotides, the CDR3 is TGTGCCAGCAGCTTATTTAATTCACCCCTCCACTTT.

This clonotype appeared many times. V and J are TRBV24-1 and TRBJ2-7; tentative D call: TRBD2 (5 bases). CDR1 KGHDR and CDR2 SFDVKD come from the germline V gene. V lost 9 bases, J lost 3 bases, and 17 bases lay in between. This CDR3 comprises 14 residues. The CDR3 nucleotides are TGTGCCACCCATTCACCCCGAGGGTACTACGAGCAGTACTTC. This sequence encodes CATHSPRGYYEQYF.

The chain carries TRBV11-2 and TRBJ2-2; a weak D match, TRBD2 (5 bases). This CDR3 spans 16 amino acids. V lost 5 bases to trimming and J lost 0 bases, with 13 bases between them. From germline, CDR1 is SGHAT and CDR2 FQNNGV. For the CDR3, the DNA is TGTGCCAGCAGCCCCGGGGTAGCAACGAACACCGGGGAGCTGTTTTTT. Protein: CASSPGVATNTGELFF.

The CDR3 is CASSPSGHSYEQYF. In nucleotides, the CDR3 is TGTGCCAGCAGCCCAAGCGGGCACTCCTACGAGCAGTACTTC. This rearrangement joins TRBV3-1 to TRBJ2-7; D is possibly TRBD2 (6 bases). Germline CDR1 reads LGHDT; CDR2 reads YNNKEL (reference sequence). The V end was cut by 4 bases, the J end by 0 bases, with 10 bases between. The CDR3 extends over 14 amino acids.

This clonotype was recorded many times. This rearrangement joins TRBV6-1 to TRBJ1-3; 8 bases match TRBD1. Germline CDR1 MNHNS, CDR2 SASEGT. The V segment lost 6 bases and the J segment 0 bases; nucleotides outside the gene matches: 7. The CDR3 loop spans 16 amino acids. DNA for the CDR3: TGTGCCAGCAGGGACAGGGCCTCGAGCTCTGGAAACACCATATATTTT. Protein product: CASRDRASSSGNTIYF.

This clonotype was counted ten times or more. J is TRBJ1-5 and V is TRBV6-2 or TRBV6-3; TRBD1 might be the D (6 bases). V lost 7 bases and J lost 3, with 10 bases in between. Germline lookup yields CDR1 MNHEY and CDR2 SVGEGT. This CDR3 has 13 amino acids. CDR3 in amino acids: CASTHRVNQPQHF. The CDR3 bases are TGTGCCAGCACTCACAGGGTCAATCAGCCCCAGCATTTT.

The table lists this clonotype with many counts. The genes are TRBV5-1 and TRBJ2-2; D remains ambiguous. V dropped 4 bases and J dropped 0 bases, with 10 bases sitting between them. The CDR3 is 15 residues long. The V gene's germline CDR1 is SGHRS and CDR2 YFSETQ. The CDR3 bases are TGCGCCAGCAGCATGTCCGGGCCGAACACCGGGGAGCTGTTTTTT. Translation: CASSMSGPNTGELFF. The full variable domain, in which reference TRBV5-1 and TRBJ2-2 provide the parts outside the CDR3, is KAGVTQTPRYLIKTRGQQVTLSCSPISGHRSVSWYQQTPGQGLQFLFEYFSETQRNKGNFPGRFSGRQFSNSRSEMNVSTLELGDSALYLCASSMSGPNTGELFFGEGSRLTVL.

At least ten counts were recorded for this clonotype. It is unclear where the CDR3 begins or ends on the DNA, so no DNA is shown, and the CDR3 is as TCRdb lists it. This chain connects TRBV7-8 to TRBJ1-1; TRBD1 is the table's D call, not checked against the DNA. Germline CDR1 is SGHVS and CDR2 is FQNEAQ. The CDR3 has 14 residues if both end residues are counted. The CDR3 protein is CASSLVGTGAPDFF.

In its sample, this clonotype was seen many times. The chain is built from TRBV9 and TRBJ2-5, with D perhaps matching TRBD1 (5 bases). Germline V gene sequence: CDR1 SGDLS, CDR2 YYNGEE. Trimming removed 0 bases at V and 5 bases at J, with 11 bases between. This CDR3 is 14 amino acids long. CDR3 residues: CASSVDHRRETQYF. The CDR3, as DNA: TGTGCCAGCAGCGTAGACCACAGGCGGGAGACCCAGTACTTC.

Many counts were recorded for this clonotype. The chain employs TRBV6-5 and TRBJ1-3; D call uncertain. V was shortened by 4 bases and J by 4 bases, with 8 bases between the two germline ends. Germline V gene lookup returns CDR1 MNHEY and CDR2 SVGAGI. The length of the CDR3 is 13 residues. CDR3 DNA sequence: TGTGCCAGCAGTTTATCAGAGGGAAACACCATATATTTT. Translating gives CASSLSEGNTIYF.

This clonotype came up many times. The chain employs TRBV12-3 or TRBV12-4 and TRBJ2-4; the match to TRBD1 covers 10 bases. The length of the CDR3 is 13 residues. With V trimmed by 5 bases and J by 8 bases, 3 bases remained unmatched. The CDR3, as DNA: TGTGCCAGCAGTGCGGACAGGGGGGACATTCAGTACTTC. This encodes CASSADRGDIQYF.

This clonotype was observed a single time. The rearrangement uses TRBV4-1 and TRBJ1-2; D not resolved. The length of the CDR3 is 15 residues. V lost 1 base, J lost 7 bases, and 16 bases lay in between. In germline, CDR1 is MGHRA, CDR2 YSYEKL. The CDR3 DNA reads TGCGCCAGCAGCCAAGTCGGTGGCCGGGTTCCTGGCTACACCTTC. This codes for CASSQVGGRVPGYTF.

This clonotype was observed at least ten times. The V gene is TRBV4-1, the J gene TRBJ1-1; TRBD1 aligns across 9 bases. This CDR3 comprises 16 residues. Germline-derived CDR1 and CDR2 are MGHRA and YSYEKL. With V trimmed by 4 bases and J by 0 bases, 6 bases remained unmatched. In nucleotides, the CDR3 is TGCGCCAGCAGCCCCGAACAGGGGGCGTTGAACACTGAAGCTTTCTTT. Its translation is CASSPEQGALNTEAFF.

This clonotype was counted many times. CDR3 DNA: TGTGCCAGCAGCTCGAGCACTCCAGGGGGGCTCACTGAAGCTTTCTTT. This encodes CASSSSTPGGLTEAFF. The V call is TRBV11-2, the J call TRBJ1-1; 7 positions agree with TRBD1. Losses at the gene ends were 4 bases for V and 4 bases for J; bases not matched to a gene: 12. Germline CDR1 is SGHAT and CDR2 is FQNNGV. This CDR3 region has 16 residues.

This clonotype occurred many times. The genes are TRBV7-6 and TRBJ2-7; 7 bases line up with TRBD1. Germline CDR1 SGHVS, CDR2 FNYEAQ. V trimming: 3 bases; J trimming: 4 bases; junction bases outside the gene matches: 6. The CDR3 spans 14 residues. Written as DNA, the CDR3 is TGTGCCAGCAGCTTTGAATCCAGGGGGTACGAGCAGTACTTC. The encoded protein is CASSFESRGYEQYF.